Following are 22 T cell receptor beta chains from one sample sequenced in a study of neoadjuvant anti-PD-1 for oral cavity cancer. Method: immunoSEQ multiplex PCR; TCRdb's copy keeps in-frame clones and lacks some. The sample holds 30,000 to 35,000 clones, more than 75% seen once. The sequenced sample was PBMCs, obtained before nivolumab (anti-PD-1) treatment. The source of these receptors is a person aged 35-79 years with oral cavity squamous cell carcinoma.

Concerning this clone: The identical CDR3 is also encoded by other nucleotide sequences in the sample. This chain uses TRBV5-1 with TRBJ1-2; D is possibly TRBD1 (5 bases). With 0 bases removed from V and 7 bases from J, the gap between germline ends came to 13 bases. CDR3 length: 14 amino acids. Germline CDR1 reads SGHRS; CDR2 reads YFSETQ. The CDR3 loop reads CASSLGIPGSGYTF. CDR3 nucleotide sequence: TGCGCCAGCAGCTTGGGCATCCCAGGGTCTGGCTACACCTTC.

The chain links TRBV6-6 to TRBJ1-1, with D possibly TRBD1 on 5 matching bases. The V end lost 4 bases, the J end lost 6 bases, and 18 bases lay between the germline ends. The CDR3 consists of 15 residues. Per the germline V gene, CDR1 is MNHNY and CDR2 is SVGAGI (reference sequence). CDR3: CASSSPGRALAEAFF. The CDR3 DNA follows: TGTGCCAGCAGTTCCCCTGGCAGGGCACTAGCTGAAGCTTTCTTT.

This chain links TRBV19 with TRBJ1-4, with no clear D. The CDR3 covers 13 residues. Per germline, CDR1 LNHDA and CDR2 SQIVND (reference sequence). V shed 5 bases and J shed 11 bases, with 15 bases lying between them. CDR3 sequence reads: CASSGSREEKLFF. CDR3 nucleotide sequence: TGTGCCAGTAGTGGTTCCCGCGAAGAGAAACTGTTTTTT.

This clone was observed a few times. The chain employs TRBV15 and TRBJ2-1; D is tentatively TRBD1 or TRBD2 (5 bases each). V was cut by 0 bases and J by 0 bases, with 12 bases left in between. CDR1 and CDR2 (germline): LNHNV, YYDKDF (reference sequence). CDR3 length: 17 amino acids. CDR3 sequence (DNA): TGTGCCACCAGCAGAGATGGGGGAGTAAGCTCCTACAATGAGCAGTTCTTC. Protein: CATSRDGGVSSYNEQFF.

The chain has TRBV15 and TRBJ1-5; D call uncertain. CDR1 is LNHNV and CDR2 is YYDKDF in the germline V gene (reference sequence). Trimming shortened V by 2 bases and J by 4 bases, and 9 bases separated the two germline ends. The CDR3 spans 14 residues. CDR3 sequence: CATSRPSGNQPQHF. In DNA, the CDR3 is TGTGCCACCAGCAGACCTTCGGGGAATCAGCCCCAGCATTTT.

This sequence joins TRBV5-1 and TRBJ2-3; 10 nucleotides agree with TRBD2. Germline CDR1 and CDR2: SGHRS and YFSETQ. J lost 0 bases, V lost 3 bases, and 19 bases had no gene match. CDR3 length equals 21 residues. The CDR3 spells CASSSARSTSGRPTSTDTQYF. The CDR3, as DNA: TGCGCCAGCAGCTCGGCCCGTTCGACTAGCGGGCGGCCCACTAGCACAGATACGCAGTATTTT. The full variable domain, in which reference TRBV5-1 and TRBJ2-3 provide the parts outside the CDR3, is KAGVTQTPRYLIKTRGQQVTLSCSPISGHRSVSWYQQTPGQGLQFLFEYFSETQRNKGNFPGRFSGRQFSNSRSEMNVSTLELGDSALYLCASSSARSTSGRPTSTDTQYFGPGTRLTVL.

A few counts support this clone. V and J are TRBV7-2 and TRBJ1-3; tentatively, D is TRBD1 (5 bases). Trimming left V 5 bases short and J 2 bases short, with 13 bases between. This CDR3 has 15 residues. CDR1 and CDR2 (germline): SGHTA, FQGNSA. The CDR3 bases are TGTGCCAGCAGCGCCCACACAGGACCTGGAAACACCATATATTTT. Amino acids: CASSAHTGPGNTIYF.

The chain carries TRBV5-1 and TRBJ2-2; D unclear. Germline CDR1 SGHRS, CDR2 YFSETQ. The CDR3 loop spans 16 amino acids. Trimming stripped 5 bases from V and 1 base from J, with 15 bases between. The DNA for the CDR3 is TGCGCCAGCAGTCCGAGTTGGGCCGAGAACACCGGGGAGCTGTTTTTT. Translation gives CASSPSWAENTGELFF.

The V and J genes are TRBV7-4 and TRBJ1-4, with a weak D call TRBD1 (6 bases). This CDR3 spans 15 amino acids. Trimming left V 5 bases short and J 11 bases short, with 21 bases between. Germline values: CDR1 SGHVT, CDR2 SQSDAQ. CDR3 in amino acids: CASSPQGLEGAKLFF. CDR3 nucleotide sequence: TGTGCCAGCAGCCCGCAGGGGTTGGAGGGCGCGAAACTGTTTTTT.

J is TRBJ2-5 and V is TRBV29-1, with D hard to call. Germline V gene data show CDR1 as SQVTM and CDR2 as ANQGSEA. Trimming pared 4 bases from V and 4 bases from J, leaving 13 bases between. The CDR3 has 13 residues. The CDR3 coding sequence is TGCAGCGTTGTGGTCAGAATCAGAGAGACCCAGTACTTC. Its protein product is CSVVVRIRETQYF.

CDR3 coding DNA: TGTGCCAGCAGCTTAGAGGGGGAACAGCCCCAGCATTTT. Amino acids: CASSLEGEQPQHF. V usage is TRBV7-9 and J usage is TRBJ1-5, with D possibly being TRBD1 (6 bases). Trimming left V 1 base short and J 7 bases short, with 8 bases between. Germline CDR1 SEHNR, CDR2 FQNEAQ (reference sequence). The CDR3 length is 13 residues.

The chain links TRBV5-6 to TRBJ2-3; 12 bases match TRBD2. Germline-derived CDR1 and CDR2 are SGHDT and YYEEEE. J gave up 5 bases and V 4 bases, and 5 bases lay outside the gene matches. This CDR3 spans 15 amino acids. This chain's CDR3 is CASSTTSGGRDTQYF. The CDR3 DNA sequence: TGTGCCAGCAGCACAACTAGCGGGGGGAGAGATACGCAGTATTTT.

The chain couples TRBV30 to TRBJ2-5, with unresolved D. Trimming removed 2 bases from V and 2 bases from J, with 6 bases in between. CDR1 is GTSNPN and CDR2 is SVGIG in the germline V gene (reference sequence). The CDR3 runs to 12 residues. The CDR3 here is CAWSPVQETQYF. The CDR3 region has the DNA TGTGCCTGGAGTCCTGTTCAAGAGACCCAGTACTTC.

The gene calls are TRBV4-3 and TRBJ2-2; D possibly corresponds to TRBD2 (5 bases). V was trimmed by 0 bases and J by 5 bases, leaving 16 bases between them. CDR3 length: 17 amino acids. The V gene's germline CDR1 is LGHNA and CDR2 YSLEER. The CDR3 nucleotides are TGCGCCAGCAGCCAAGAATTCCCACCGGGATGGACCGGGGAGCTGTTTTTT. It yields the protein CASSQEFPPGWTGELFF.

The J gene is TRBJ2-1, the V gene TRBV25-1; TRBD1 agrees at 10 bases. The V segment lost 4 bases and the J segment 6 bases; nucleotides outside the gene matches: 9. Germline V gene sequence: CDR1 MGHDK, CDR2 SYGVNS. This CDR3 comprises 16 residues. CDR3 region: CASSGPGQGSSNEQFF. CDR3 nucleotides: TGTGCCAGCAGTGGCCCGGGACAGGGGAGTTCCAATGAGCAGTTCTTC.

The gene calls are TRBV6-6 and TRBJ2-1; 9 bases are shared with TRBD1. Per germline, CDR1 MNHNY and CDR2 SVGAGI (reference sequence). This CDR3 comprises 15 residues. Unmatched junction bases numbered 4, after V lost 5 bases and J lost 2 bases. The CDR3 nucleotides are TGTGCCAGCAGTACCACAGGGGGCGCCTACAATGAGCAGTTCTTC. Amino acid sequence: CASSTTGGAYNEQFF.

The chain's CDR3 is CAISLAGSSSTDTQYF. CDR3 sequence (DNA): TGTGCCATCAGTTTAGCGGGGAGCTCTAGCACAGATACGCAGTATTTT. The gene calls are TRBV10-3 and TRBJ2-3, with 8 bases that match TRBD2. After removal of 5 bases from V and 0 bases from J, the junction contained 7 bases not matched to a gene. The CDR3 sequence is 16 residues long. Germline V gives CDR1 ENHRY, CDR2 SYGVKD.

The count of this clone is one. V gene TRBV5-4 combines with J gene TRBJ2-1, with 8 bases that match TRBD1. In germline, CDR1 is SGHNT, CDR2 YYREEE (reference sequence). The CDR3 has 13 residues. V trimming: 2 bases; J trimming: 6 bases; junction bases outside the gene matches: 1. The CDR3 reads CASSLTGGNEQFF. For the CDR3, the DNA is TGTGCCAGCAGCTTAACAGGGGGCAATGAGCAGTTCTTC.

This clone was counted once. V and J are TRBV7-9 and TRBJ2-7, with 9 bases that match TRBD1. Per germline, CDR1 SEHNR and CDR2 FQNEAQ (reference sequence). The CDR3 sequence is 15 residues long. Unmatched junction bases numbered 9, after V lost 5 bases and J lost 4 bases. The CDR3 region is CASSPNRGHDYEQYF. DNA of the CDR3: TGTGCCAGCAGCCCTAACAGGGGGCATGATTACGAGCAGTACTTC.

The chain is built from TRBV6-6 and TRBJ2-5; TRBD2 aligns across 15 bases. Germline CDR1 reads MNHNY; CDR2 reads SVGAGI (reference sequence). V lost 5 bases and J lost 3; bases outside the gene matches: 4. The CDR3 spans 16 residues. CDR3 sequence: CASSRTSGGAKETQYF. CDR3 sequence (DNA): TGTGCCAGCAGTCGGACTAGCGGGGGGGCGAAAGAGACCCAGTACTTC.

The genes are TRBV4-1 and TRBJ1-4; 8 nucleotides match TRBD1. CDR1 is MGHRA, CDR2 YSYEKL, per germline. The CDR3 sequence is 16 residues long. The junction had 4 bases not matched to a gene; V was cut back by 2 bases and J by 2 bases. The DNA for the CDR3 is TGCGCCAGCAGCCAATCCTACAGGGGGACTAATGAAAAACTGTTTTTT. Translation: CASSQSYRGTNEKLFF.

This clone was seen a single time. CDR3 loop: CASSVDGGNTEAFF. CDR3 DNA sequence: TGTGCCAGCAGCGTCGACGGGGGGAACACTGAAGCTTTCTTT. V and J are TRBV9 and TRBJ1-1; a possible D gene is TRBD1 (5 bases). Per the germline V gene, CDR1 is SGDLS and CDR2 is YYNGEE. Deletions cut 2 bases from V and 1 base from J, with 9 bases between. This CDR3 contains 14 residues.